This T cell receptor (beta chain) came from a study of blood T cell repertoires in COVID-19. Study-level information: Italy, Spain and the United States were the sources of the convalescent and acute COVID-19 samples. T cells, B-cell-depleted T cells, or PBMCs provided the cDNA or gDNA that served as material.

This clone was picked up one time. Germline V gives CDR1 SEHNR, CDR2 FQNEAQ (reference sequence). The CDR3 has 16 residues. V lost 1 base, J lost 8 bases, and 20 bases lay in between. Source study methods: Scientists estimated how many nucleated cells there were by amplifying reference gene primers. The assay was immunoSEQ multiplex PCR, and TCRdb's table has in-frame clones only and misses some. Clone size and the V and J calls come from that table; the DNA yielded D and trimming. The table has approximately 120,000 clones, approximately 83% seen once. The chain couples TRBV7-9 to TRBJ1-2; D unclear. The sequenced material came from peripheral blood. This TCR came from a woman aged 45-65 years who had recovered from COVID-19. CDR3 DNA sequence: TGTGCCAGCAGCTTAGGCCTTGCAGAGCGGGAGGAGGGCTACACCTTC. Translation: CASSLGLAEREEGYTF. The full variable domain, completed using reference TRBV7-9 and TRBJ1-2, is DTGVSQNPRHKITKRGQNVTFRCDPISEHNRLYWYRQTLGQGPEFLTYFQNEAQLEKSRLLSDRFSAERPKGSFSTLEIQRTEQGDSAMYLCASSLGLAEREEGYTFGSGTRLTVV.